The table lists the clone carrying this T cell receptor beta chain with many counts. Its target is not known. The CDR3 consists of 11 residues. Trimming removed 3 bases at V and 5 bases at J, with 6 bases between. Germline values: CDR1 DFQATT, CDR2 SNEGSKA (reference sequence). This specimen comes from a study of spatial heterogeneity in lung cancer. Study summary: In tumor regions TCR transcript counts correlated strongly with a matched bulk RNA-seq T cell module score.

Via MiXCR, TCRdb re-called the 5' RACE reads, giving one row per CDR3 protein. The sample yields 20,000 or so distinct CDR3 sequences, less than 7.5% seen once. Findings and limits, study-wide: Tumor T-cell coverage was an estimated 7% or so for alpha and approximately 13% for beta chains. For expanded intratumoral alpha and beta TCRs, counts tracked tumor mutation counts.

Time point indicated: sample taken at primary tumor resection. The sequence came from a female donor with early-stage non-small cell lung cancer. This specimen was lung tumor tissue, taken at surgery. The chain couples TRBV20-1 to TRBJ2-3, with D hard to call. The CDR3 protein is CSASLGDTQYF. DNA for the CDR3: TGCAGTGCTAGTTTGGGAGATACGCAGTATTTT.